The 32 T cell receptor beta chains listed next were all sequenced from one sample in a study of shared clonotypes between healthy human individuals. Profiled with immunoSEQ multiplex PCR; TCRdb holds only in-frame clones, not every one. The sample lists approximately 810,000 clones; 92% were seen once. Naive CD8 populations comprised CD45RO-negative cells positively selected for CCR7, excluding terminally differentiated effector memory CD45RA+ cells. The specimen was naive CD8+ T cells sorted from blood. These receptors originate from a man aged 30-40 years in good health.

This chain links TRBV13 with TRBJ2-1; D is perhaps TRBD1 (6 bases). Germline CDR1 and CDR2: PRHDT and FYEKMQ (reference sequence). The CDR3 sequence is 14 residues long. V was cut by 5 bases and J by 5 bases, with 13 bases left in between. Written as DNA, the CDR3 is TGTGCCAGCAGCCTCCGGACAGAGAACAATGAGCAGTTCTTC. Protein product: CASSLRTENNEQFF.

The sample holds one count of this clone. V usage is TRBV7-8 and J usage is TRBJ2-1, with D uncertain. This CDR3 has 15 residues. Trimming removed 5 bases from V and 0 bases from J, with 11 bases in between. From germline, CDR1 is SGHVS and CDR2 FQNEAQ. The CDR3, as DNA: TGTGCCAGCAGCGTCAGCGAGAGCTCCTACAATGAGCAGTTCTTC. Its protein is CASSVSESSYNEQFF.

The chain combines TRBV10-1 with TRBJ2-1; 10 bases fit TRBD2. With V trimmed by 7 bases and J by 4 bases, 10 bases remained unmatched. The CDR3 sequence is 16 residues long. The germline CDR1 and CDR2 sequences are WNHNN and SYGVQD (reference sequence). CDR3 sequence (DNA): TGCGCCAGCATCACCCTAGCGGGAGTGAGTTACAATGAGCAGTTCTTC. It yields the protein CASITLAGVSYNEQFF.

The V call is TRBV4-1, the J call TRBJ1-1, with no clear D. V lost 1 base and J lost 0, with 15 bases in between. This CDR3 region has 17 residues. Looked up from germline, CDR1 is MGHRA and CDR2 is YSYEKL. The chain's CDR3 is CASSQVLWEGLNTEAFF. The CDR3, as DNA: TGCGCCAGCAGCCAAGTCCTTTGGGAGGGCCTGAACACTGAAGCTTTCTTT.

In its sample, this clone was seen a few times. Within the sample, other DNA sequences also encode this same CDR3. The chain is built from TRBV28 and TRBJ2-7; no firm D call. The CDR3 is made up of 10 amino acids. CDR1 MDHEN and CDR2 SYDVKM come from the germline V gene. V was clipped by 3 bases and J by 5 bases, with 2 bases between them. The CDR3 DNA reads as TGTGCCAGCAGTTTCAACGAGCAGTACTTC. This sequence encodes CASSFNEQYF.

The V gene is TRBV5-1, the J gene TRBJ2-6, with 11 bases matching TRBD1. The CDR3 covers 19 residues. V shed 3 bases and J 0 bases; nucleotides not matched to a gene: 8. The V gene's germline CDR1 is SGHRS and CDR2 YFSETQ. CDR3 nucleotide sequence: TGCGCCAGCAGCTACCCGGGACAGGGGGTGTTCTCTGGGGCCAACGTCCTGACTTTC. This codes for CASSYPGQGVFSGANVLTF.

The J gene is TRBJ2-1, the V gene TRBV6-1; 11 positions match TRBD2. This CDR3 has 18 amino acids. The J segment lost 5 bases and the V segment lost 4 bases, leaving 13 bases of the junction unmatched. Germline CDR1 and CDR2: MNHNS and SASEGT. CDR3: CASSAGLAELGLHNEQFF. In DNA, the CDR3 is TGTGCCAGCAGTGCGGGACTAGCGGAGTTGGGCCTCCACAATGAGCAGTTCTTC.

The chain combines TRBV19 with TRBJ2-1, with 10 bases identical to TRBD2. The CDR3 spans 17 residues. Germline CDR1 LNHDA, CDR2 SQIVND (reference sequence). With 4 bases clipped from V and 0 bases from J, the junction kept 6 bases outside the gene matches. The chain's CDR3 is CASSKTSGTDSYNEQFF. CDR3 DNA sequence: TGTGCCAGTAGTAAAACTAGCGGGACGGACTCCTACAATGAGCAGTTCTTC.

CDR3: CASGRTGTTDTQYF. In DNA, the CDR3 is TGTGCCAGCGGAAGGACAGGGACAACAGATACGCAGTATTTT. The genes are TRBV9 and TRBJ2-3, with 8 bases identical to TRBD1. From germline, CDR1 is SGDLS and CDR2 YYNGEE. Unmatched junction bases numbered 7, after V lost 7 bases and J lost 3 bases. The CDR3 sequence is 14 residues long.

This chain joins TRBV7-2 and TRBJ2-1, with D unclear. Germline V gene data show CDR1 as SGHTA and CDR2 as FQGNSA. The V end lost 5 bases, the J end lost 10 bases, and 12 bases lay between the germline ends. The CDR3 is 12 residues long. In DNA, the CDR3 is TGTGCCAGCAGCGCCGAGCCGGCGGAGCAGTTCTTC. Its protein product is CASSAEPAEQFF.

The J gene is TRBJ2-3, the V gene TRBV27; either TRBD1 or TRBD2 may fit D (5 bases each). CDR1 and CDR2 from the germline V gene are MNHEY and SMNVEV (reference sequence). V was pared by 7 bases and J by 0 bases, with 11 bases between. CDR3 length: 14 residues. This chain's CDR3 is CASMRGTSTDTQYF. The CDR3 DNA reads TGTGCCAGCATGAGGGGAACTAGCACAGATACGCAGTATTTT.

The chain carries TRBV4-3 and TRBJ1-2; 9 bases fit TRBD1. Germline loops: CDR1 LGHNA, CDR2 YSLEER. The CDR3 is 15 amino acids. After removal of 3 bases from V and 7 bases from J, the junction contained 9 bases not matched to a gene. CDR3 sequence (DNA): TGCGCCAGCAGCCACCTCGGGACAGGGAGACTTGGCTACACCTTC. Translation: CASSHLGTGRLGYTF.

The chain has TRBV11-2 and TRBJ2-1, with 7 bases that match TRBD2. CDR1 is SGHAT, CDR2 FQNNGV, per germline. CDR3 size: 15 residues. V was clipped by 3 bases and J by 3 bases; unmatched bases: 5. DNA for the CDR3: TGTGCCAGCAGCTTGGGTCTAGCGGACTACAATGAGCAGTTCTTC. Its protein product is CASSLGLADYNEQFF.

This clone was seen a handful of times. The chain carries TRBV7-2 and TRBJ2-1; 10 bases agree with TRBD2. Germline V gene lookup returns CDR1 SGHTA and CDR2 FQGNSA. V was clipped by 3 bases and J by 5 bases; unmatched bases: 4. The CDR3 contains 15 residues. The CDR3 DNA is TGTGCCAGCAGCTTGGGGACTAGCGTGAACAATGAGCAGTTCTTC. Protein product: CASSLGTSVNNEQFF.

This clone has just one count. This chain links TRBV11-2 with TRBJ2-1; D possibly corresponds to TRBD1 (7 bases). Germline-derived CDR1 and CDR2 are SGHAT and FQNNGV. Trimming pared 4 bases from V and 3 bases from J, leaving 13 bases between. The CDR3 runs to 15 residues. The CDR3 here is CASSSRDSLYNEQFF. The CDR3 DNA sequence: TGTGCCAGCAGCTCGCGGGACAGCCTCTACAATGAGCAGTTCTTC. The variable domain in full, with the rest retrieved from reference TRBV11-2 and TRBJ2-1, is EAGVAQSPRYKIIEKRQSVAFWCNPISGHATLYWYQQILGQGPKLLIQFQNNGVVDDSQLPKDRFSAERLKGVDSTLKIQPAKLEDSAVYLCASSSRDSLYNEQFFGPGTRLTVL.

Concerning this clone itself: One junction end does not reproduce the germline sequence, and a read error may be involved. In nucleotides, the CDR3 is TGTGCCAGCAGTCTATCGACTAGTTTCAATGAGCAGTTCTTC. Translated, it gives CASSLSTSFNEQFF. The J gene is TRBJ2-1, the V gene TRBV27, with a tentative D call TRBD2 (6 bases). The germline CDR1 and CDR2 sequences are MNHEY and SMNVEV (reference sequence). The CDR3 is 14 amino acids.

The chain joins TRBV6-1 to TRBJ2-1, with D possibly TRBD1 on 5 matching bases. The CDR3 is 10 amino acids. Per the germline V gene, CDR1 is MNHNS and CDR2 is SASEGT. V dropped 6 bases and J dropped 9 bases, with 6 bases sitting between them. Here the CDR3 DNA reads TGTGCCAGCAGCGACAGTGAGCAGTTCTTC. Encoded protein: CASSDSEQFF.

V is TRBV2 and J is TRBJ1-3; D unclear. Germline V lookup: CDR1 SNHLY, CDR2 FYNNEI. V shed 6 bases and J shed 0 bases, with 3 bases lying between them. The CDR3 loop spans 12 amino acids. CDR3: CASRVSGNTIYF. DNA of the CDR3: TGTGCCAGCAGGGTCTCTGGAAACACCATATATTTT.

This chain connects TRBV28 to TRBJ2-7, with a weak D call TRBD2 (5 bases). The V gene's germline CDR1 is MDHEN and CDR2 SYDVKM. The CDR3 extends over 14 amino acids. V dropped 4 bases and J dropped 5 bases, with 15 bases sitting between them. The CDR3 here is CASSSSGQVNEQYF. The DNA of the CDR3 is TGTGCCAGCAGTTCAAGCGGTCAGGTGAACGAGCAGTACTTC.

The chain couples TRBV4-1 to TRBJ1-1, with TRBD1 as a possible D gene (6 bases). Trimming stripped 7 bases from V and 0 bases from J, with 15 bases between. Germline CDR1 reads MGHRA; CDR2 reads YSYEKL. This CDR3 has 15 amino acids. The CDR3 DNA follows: TGCGCCAGCACCCCAAGGGGGGAGATGAACACTGAAGCTTTCTTT. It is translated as CASTPRGEMNTEAFF.

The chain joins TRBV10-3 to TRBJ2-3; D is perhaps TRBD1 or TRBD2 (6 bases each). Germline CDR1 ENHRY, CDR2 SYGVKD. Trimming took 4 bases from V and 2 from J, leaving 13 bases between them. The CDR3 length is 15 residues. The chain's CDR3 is CAISGKGGITDTQYF. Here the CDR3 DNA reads TGTGCCATCAGTGGTAAAGGGGGGATCACAGATACGCAGTATTTT.

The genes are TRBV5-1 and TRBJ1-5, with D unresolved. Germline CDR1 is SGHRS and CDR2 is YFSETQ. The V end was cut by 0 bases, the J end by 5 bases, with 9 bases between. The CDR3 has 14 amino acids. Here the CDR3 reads CASSLDGGHQPQHF. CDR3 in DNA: TGCGCCAGCAGCTTGGATGGCGGACATCAGCCCCAGCATTTT.

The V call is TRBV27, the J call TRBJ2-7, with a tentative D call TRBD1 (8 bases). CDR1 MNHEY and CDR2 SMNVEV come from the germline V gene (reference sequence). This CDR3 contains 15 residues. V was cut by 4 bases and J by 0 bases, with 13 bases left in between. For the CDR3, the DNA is TGTGCCAGCAGTTGGGGGGGACAGGACTCCTACGAGCAGTACTTC. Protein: CASSWGGQDSYEQYF.

CDR3 loop: CSVGTSGFTGELFF. The CDR3 DNA sequence: TGCAGCGTTGGGACTAGCGGATTCACCGGGGAGCTGTTTTTT. This sequence joins TRBV29-1 and TRBJ2-2; 10 bases are a match to TRBD2. Germline CDR1 is SQVTM and CDR2 is ANQGSEA. This CDR3 has 14 amino acids. V was clipped by 4 bases and J by 4 bases; unmatched bases: 3.

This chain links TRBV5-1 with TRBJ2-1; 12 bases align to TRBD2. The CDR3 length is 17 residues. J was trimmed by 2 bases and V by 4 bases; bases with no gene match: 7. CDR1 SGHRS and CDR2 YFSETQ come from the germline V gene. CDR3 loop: CASSPGTSGYTYNEQFF. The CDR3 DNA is TGCGCCAGCAGCCCAGGGACTAGCGGGTACACCTACAATGAGCAGTTCTTC.

Here the CDR3 reads CASSGRAYNEQFF. The CDR3 nucleotides read TGTGCCAGTAGCGGGAGGGCCTACAATGAGCAGTTCTTC. The gene calls are TRBV2 and TRBJ2-1; 11 positions agree with TRBD2. The length of the CDR3 is 13 residues. The V gene's germline CDR1 is SNHLY and CDR2 FYNNEI. Losses at the gene ends were 9 bases for V and 2 bases for J; bases not matched to a gene: 0.

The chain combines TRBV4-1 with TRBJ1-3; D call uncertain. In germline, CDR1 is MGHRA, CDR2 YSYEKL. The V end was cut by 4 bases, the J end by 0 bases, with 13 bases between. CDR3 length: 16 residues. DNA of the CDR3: TGCGCCAGCAGCCGGTTCTCTTTGTTCTCTGGAAACACCATATATTTT. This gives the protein CASSRFSLFSGNTIYF.

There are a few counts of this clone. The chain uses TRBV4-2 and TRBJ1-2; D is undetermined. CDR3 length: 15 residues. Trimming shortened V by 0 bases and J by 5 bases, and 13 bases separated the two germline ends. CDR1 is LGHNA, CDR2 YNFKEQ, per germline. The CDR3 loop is CASSQEVLDQYGYTF. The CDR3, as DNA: TGTGCCAGCAGCCAAGAGGTGCTTGATCAATATGGCTACACCTTC.

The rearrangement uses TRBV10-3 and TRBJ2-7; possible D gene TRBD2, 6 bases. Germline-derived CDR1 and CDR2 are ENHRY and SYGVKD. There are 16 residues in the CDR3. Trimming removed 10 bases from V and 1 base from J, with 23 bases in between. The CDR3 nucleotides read TGTGCCACGGGGGTGGCAGTCACCAGGGAGTCCTACGAGCAGTACTTC. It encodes CATGVAVTRESYEQYF.

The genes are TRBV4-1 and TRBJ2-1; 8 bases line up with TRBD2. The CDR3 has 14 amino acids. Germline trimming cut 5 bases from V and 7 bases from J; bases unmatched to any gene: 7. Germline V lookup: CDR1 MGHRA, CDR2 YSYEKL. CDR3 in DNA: TGCGCCAGCAGCGTTGGACTAGCTGTAAATGAGCAGTTCTTC. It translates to CASSVGLAVNEQFF.

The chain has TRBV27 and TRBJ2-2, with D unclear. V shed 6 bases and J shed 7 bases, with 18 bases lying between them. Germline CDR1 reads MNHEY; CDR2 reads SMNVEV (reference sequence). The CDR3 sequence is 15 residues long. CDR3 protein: CASSPSLESGGELFF. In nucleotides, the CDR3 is TGTGCCAGCAGCCCGAGTCTGGAGTCGGGCGGGGAGCTGTTTTTT.

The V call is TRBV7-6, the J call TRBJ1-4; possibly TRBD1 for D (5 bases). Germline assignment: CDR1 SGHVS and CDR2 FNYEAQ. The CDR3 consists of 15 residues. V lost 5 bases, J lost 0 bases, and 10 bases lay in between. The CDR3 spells CASSPGTSTNEKLFF. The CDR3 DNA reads TGTGCCAGCAGCCCGGGGACGTCAACTAATGAAAAACTGTTTTTT. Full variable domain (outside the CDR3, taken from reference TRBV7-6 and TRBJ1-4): GAGVSQSPRYKVTKRGQDVALRCDPISGHVSLYWYRQALGQGPEFLTYFNYEAQQDKSGLPNDRFSAERPEGSISTLTIQRTEQRDSAMYRCASSPGTSTNEKLFFGSGTQLSVL.